Each of the 29 T cell receptor beta chains below was sequenced from the same sample in a study of tumor-infiltrating lymphocytes in primary liver carcinoma. Both RNA and DNA were isolated together from approximately 22-30 mg of bulk tissue that had not been sorted. Researchers generated TCR beta cDNA from around 510 ng of total RNA, relying on a constant-region primer. Libraries covering TCR beta were generated through three nested multiplex PCR rounds (using a slightly modified ARM-PCR). The first two PCR rounds, around 11 cycles each, used TRBV1-TRBV30 forward primers and a C-beta reverse primer. TCRdb passed the multiplex PCR reads through MiXCR, listing each CDR3 protein once. This sample carries more than 95,000 distinct CDR3 sequences, 64% of them seen once, and the ten largest clones take 8.4%. The sample was liver tumor tissue from sampling region 3. Noted subset: tumor region T3, left-lateral pole. The receptor source for this set is a woman aged 55-75 years with primary liver carcinoma and hepatitis B virus infection.

A remark on this clonotype: A single base separates this from a much larger clone, so it may be a read error. The chain links TRBV12-3 or TRBV12-4 to TRBJ1-1; D possibly corresponds to TRBD1 (5 bases). The V end lost 5 bases, the J end lost 7 bases, and 17 bases lay between the germline ends. CDR3 length: 14 residues. The CDR3 loop is CASSPGTAQLEAFF. The CDR3 DNA sequence: TGTGCCAGCAGTCCCGGGACGGCGCAACTTGAAGCTTTCTTT.

This clonotype was seen more than once but under ten times. The chain employs TRBV28 and TRBJ2-5; tentatively, D is TRBD1 (6 bases). V lost 7 bases, J lost 3 bases, and 21 bases lay in between. The CDR3 extends over 16 amino acids. CDR1 and CDR2 (germline): MDHEN, SYDVKM. The CDR3 sequence: CASNRPQQGRKETQYF. In DNA, the CDR3 is TGTGCCAGCAATCGTCCCCAACAGGGAAGGAAAGAGACCCAGTACTTC.

As concerns this clonotype: This may come from a read error, since a much larger clone is one base off. The J gene is TRBJ2-6, the V gene TRBV5-5, with 9 bases fitting TRBD1. Germline-derived CDR1 and CDR2 are SGHKS and YYEKEE (reference sequence). The CDR3 length is 15 residues. The CDR3 DNA follows: TGTGCCGGGGGACAGGGAAACTCTGGGGCCAACGTCCTGAGTTTC. It yields the protein CAGGQGNSGANVLSF.

The chain has TRBV28 and TRBJ2-4; D perhaps matches TRBD2 (6 bases). This CDR3 is built from 17 residues. Germline-derived CDR1 and CDR2 are MDHEN and SYDVKM. Trimming stripped 1 base from V and 0 bases from J, with 13 bases between. CDR3 bases: TGTGCCAGCAGTTTATCGTCCGGAGGGAAAGCCAAAAACATTCAGTACTTC. Translated, it gives CASSLSSGGKAKNIQYF.

This clonotype was seen a handful of times. V gene TRBV7-9 combines with J gene TRBJ2-1, with a tentative D call TRBD2 (5 bases). The V end was cut by 1 base, the J end by 2 bases, with 18 bases between. Looked up from germline, CDR1 is SEHNR and CDR2 is FQNEAQ (reference sequence). The CDR3 loop spans 18 amino acids. As DNA, the CDR3 is TGTGCCAGCAGCTTAGAGTTCGGAGGTAGCGCGGCCTACAATGAGCAGTTCTTC. Translating it yields CASSLEFGGSAAYNEQFF.

In this sample, this clonotype turned up many times. The chain carries TRBV28 and TRBJ1-2, with a possible D match to TRBD1 (5 bases). This CDR3 is built from 17 residues. The ends were cut back, 3 bases at V and 2 bases at J, with 19 bases in the middle. Germline-derived CDR1 and CDR2 are MDHEN and SYDVKM. The CDR3 reads CASSLGGAQDINYGYTF. In DNA, the CDR3 is TGTGCCAGCAGTTTGGGAGGGGCCCAGGATATCAACTATGGCTACACCTTC.

This clonotype appeared many times. V is TRBV6-4 and J is TRBJ1-1; D gene ambiguous. Germline V CDR1 and CDR2: MRHNA, SNTAGT. CDR3 length: 17 residues. V was shortened by 3 bases and J by 0 bases, with 17 bases between the two germline ends. CDR3: CASSDSDRTGLNTEAFF. CDR3 sequence (DNA): TGTGCCAGCAGTGATTCCGACCGAACTGGGTTGAACACTGAAGCTTTCTTT.

As for this clonotype: One junction end disagrees with the germline gene, perhaps due to a read error. This chain connects TRBV11-2 to TRBJ1-5; tentative D call: TRBD1 (5 bases). The CDR3 runs to 15 residues. Germline-derived CDR1 and CDR2 are SGHAT and FQNNGV. CDR3 nucleotide sequence: TGCGCCAGCTCCCCTACGGGAGGGGACGATCAGCCCCAGCATTTT. Its translation is CASSPTGGDDQPQHF.

The table lists this clonotype with many counts. The J gene is TRBJ2-5, the V gene TRBV5-6; D might be TRBD2 (6 bases). The CDR3 has 15 amino acids. The germline V gene has CDR1 SGHDT and CDR2 YYEEEE. V lost 1 base to trimming and J lost 3 bases, with 13 bases between them. The CDR3 nucleotides are TGTGCCAGCAGCTTGTATGGGGCGGGAAAAGAGACCCAGTACTTC. Encoded protein: CASSLYGAGKETQYF.

In its sample, this clonotype was seen once. At one end the junction does not follow the germline gene, possibly because of a read error. The chain uses TRBV11-2 and TRBJ2-3; perhaps TRBD2 as D (7 bases). CDR1 SGHAT and CDR2 FQNNGV come from the germline V gene. The CDR3 extends over 15 amino acids. CDR3 DNA sequence: TGTGCCAGCAGCTTAGGGGGGCGGGAGCACAGATACGCAGTATTT. Translating it yields CASSLGGREHRYAVF.

As concerns this clonotype: A read error is possible here, since a much larger clone lies one base away. The V call is TRBV5-6, the J call TRBJ2-5; D gene unclear. The CDR3 is made up of 14 amino acids. Germline CDR1 reads SGHDT; CDR2 reads YYEEEE. The CDR3 sequence is CASSLVSSQGTQYF. CDR3 in DNA: TGTGCCAGCAGCTTGGTGTCGTCCCAAGGGACCCAGTACTTC.

The genes are TRBV11-1 and TRBJ2-7, with a weak D call TRBD1 (6 bases). The CDR3 covers 15 residues. CDR1 and CDR2 from the germline V gene are SGHAT and FQDESV (reference sequence). V lost 8 bases, J lost 2 bases, and 19 bases lay in between. CDR3 loop: CASGPTGRGTYEQYF. The CDR3, as DNA: TGTGCCAGCGGCCCCACTGGCAGGGGTACCTACGAGCAGTACTTC.

Of note for this clonotype: A much larger clone differs by one base, so this may be a read error. As the CDR3 is not closed by the conserved phenylalanine or tryptophan, this likely results from a read error. The limits of the CDR3 on the DNA are not certain, so only TCRdb's listed CDR3 is given. The chain recombines TRBV1 with TRBJ2-5; the table's D call of TRBD2 was not tested on the DNA. TRBV1 is a recognized pseudogene. A total of 14 residues make up the CDR3, ends included. The CDR3 spells CTSSQTSGRETQYL.

This clonotype was observed a single time. The junction differs from germline at one of its ends, possibly a read error. V gene TRBV4-2 combines with J gene TRBJ1-1; perhaps TRBD1 as D (6 bases). The CDR3 is 13 amino acids. In germline, CDR1 is LGHNA, CDR2 YNFKEQ. The CDR3: CASRLKRDTEALF. The CDR3 nucleotides read TGTGCCAGCCGGCTAAAGAGGGACACCGAAGCTTTATTT.

About this clonotype: One junction end disagrees with the germline gene, perhaps due to a read error. The rearrangement uses TRBV9 and TRBJ2-3, with a possible D match to TRBD2 (5 bases). CDR1 is SGDLS, CDR2 YYNGEE, per germline. There are 12 residues in the CDR3. Here the CDR3 reads CASSVDTSPPLF. CDR3 bases: TGTGCCAGCAGCGTAGATACTAGTCCCCCCCTTTTT.

As regards this clonotype: It may be a read error: a sequence one base away is much more abundant. The chain links TRBV6-2 or TRBV6-3 to TRBJ1-1, with 7 bases aligning to TRBD1. With 9 bases clipped from V and 1 base from J, the junction kept 17 bases outside the gene matches. The CDR3 length is 17 residues. Germline assignment: CDR1 MNHEY and CDR2 SVGEGT. CDR3 bases: TGTGCCAGAAGTCGGTACGCCCCGGGACAGTGGAACACTGAAGCTTTCTTT. Its translation: CARSRYAPGQWNTEAFF.

This sequence joins TRBV6-6 and TRBJ1-2, with D maybe TRBD1 (5 bases). The CDR3 consists of 14 residues. The germline V gene has CDR1 MNHNY and CDR2 SVGAGI (reference sequence). V lost 6 bases to trimming and J lost 8 bases, with 19 bases between them. The CDR3 DNA is TGTGCCAGCAGCCCTAACCGGGGCGGCGTAGGCTACACCTTC. Translation gives CASSPNRGGVGYTF.

About this clonotype: Sequence at one end of the junction differs from germline and may be a read error. The J gene is TRBJ1-2, the V gene TRBV12-3 or TRBV12-4, with 12 bases that match TRBD1. This CDR3 region has 17 residues. DNA for the CDR3: TGTGCCAGCAGTCCTCGGGACAGGGGGCCAAGTGGTTATGACTACACCTTC. Its translation: CASSPRDRGPSGYDYTF.

Concerning this clonotype: The junction shows a germline mismatch at one end, possibly a read error. This chain uses TRBV11-2 with TRBJ2-6, with 8 bases lining up with TRBD1. Per the germline V gene, CDR1 is SGHAT and CDR2 is FQNNGV. The CDR3 length is 19 residues. The CDR3 DNA reads TGTGCCAGCAACTTAGGGGACAGGCCCGCTAGCTCTGGGGCCAACGTCCTGGCTTTC. Translated: CASNLGDRPASSGANVLAF.

On this clonotype: At one end the junction does not follow the germline gene, possibly because of a read error. The gene calls are TRBV11-2 and TRBJ1-4, with 9 positions matching TRBD1. The CDR3 runs 17 residues. From germline, CDR1 is SGHAT and CDR2 FQNNGV. Here the CDR3 reads CASNSHRGLATNEKLFF. CDR3 in DNA: TGTGCCAGCAACTCGCACAGGGGGCTGGCAACTAATGAAAAACTGTTTTTC.

V gene TRBV28 combines with J gene TRBJ2-4; 8 nucleotides agree with TRBD1. Germline assignment: CDR1 MDHEN and CDR2 SYDVKM. The CDR3 runs to 15 residues. The trim removed 5 bases at V and 6 bases at J, leaving 9 bases unmatched. The CDR3 sequence: CASSTPGQDTNIQYF. The CDR3 DNA is TGTGCCAGCAGTACGCCGGGACAGGATACAAACATTCAGTACTTC.

This clonotype was counted a single time. V usage is TRBV5-1 and J usage is TRBJ2-1; D gene uncertain. Germline V gene lookup returns CDR1 SGHRS and CDR2 YFSETQ. The CDR3 length is 11 residues. Trimming pared 5 bases from V and 8 bases from J, leaving 8 bases between. CDR3 nucleotide sequence: TGCGCCAGCAGGTTGTCCGATGAGCAGTTCTTC. This codes for CASRLSDEQFF.

The gene calls are TRBV30 and TRBJ2-6; D may be TRBD2 (5 bases). V lost 1 base, J lost 0 bases, and 22 bases lay in between. The CDR3 totals 20 residues. Looked up from germline, CDR1 is GTSNPN and CDR2 is SVGIG (reference sequence). Here the CDR3 DNA reads TGTGCCTGGAGTGACACGGGAAGGAGCACCGGTTTCTCTGGGGCCAACGTCCTGACTTTC. Amino acid sequence: CAWSDTGRSTGFSGANVLTF.

On this clonotype itself: The junction departs from the called germline gene at one end, perhaps through a read error. V and J are TRBV29-1 and TRBJ2-1; D is undetermined. This CDR3 contains 13 residues. Germline loops: CDR1 SQVTM, CDR2 ANQGSEA. The CDR3 region has the DNA TGCGGCGTTGGGTCAGCCGGCTACAACGAGCACTTCTTC. This translates into CGVGSAGYNEHFF.

This clonotype appeared many times. The chain recombines TRBV6-5 with TRBJ2-3; TRBD2 agrees at 8 bases. This CDR3 spans 14 amino acids. J was trimmed by 7 bases and V by 6 bases; bases with no gene match: 9. Per germline, CDR1 MNHEY and CDR2 SVGAGI. Here the CDR3 DNA reads TGTGCCAGCAGCCCGGGACTAGGGGGTAATACGCAGTATTTT. This translates into CASSPGLGGNTQYF.

Comment on this clonotype: Germline is not matched at one junction end, which may reflect a read error. This chain joins TRBV29-1 and TRBJ2-5; D not resolved. Germline V gene sequence: CDR1 SQVTM, CDR2 ANQGSEA. The CDR3 totals 11 residues. CDR3 DNA sequence: TGCAGCGGAACCCGGCAAGAGACCCACTACTTC. Its translation is CSGTRQETHYF.

Note on this clonotype: At one end the junction does not follow the germline gene, possibly because of a read error. The chain combines TRBV11-3 with TRBJ2-7; D possibly corresponds to TRBD2 (5 bases). The CDR3 is made up of 14 amino acids. Germline CDR1 reads SGHNT; CDR2 reads YENEEA. Here the CDR3 reads CASSVREPSYEQYF. Written as DNA, the CDR3 is TGTGCCAGCAGCGTGAGGGAGCCTTCCTACGAACAGTACTTC.

To note about this clonotype: The junction departs from the called germline gene at one end, perhaps through a read error. V and J are TRBV11-2 and TRBJ2-1; 7 bases are a match to TRBD2. Germline V gives CDR1 SGHAT, CDR2 FQNNGV. The CDR3 is 15 amino acids. The CDR3 sequence: CAGSSGLGLLAKQFF. CDR3 nucleotide sequence: TGTGCCGGCAGCTCAGGACTAGGACTGTTGGCTAAGCAATTCTTC.

Remarks on this clonotype: The germline gene is not matched at one end of the junction; a read error may be the cause. The CDR3 nucleotides are TGTACCAGCAGCTTCTGGGGTGGGGAGCTGTTTTTT. Translated: CTSSFWGGELFF. This sequence joins TRBV11-2 and TRBJ2-2; no clear D. This CDR3 has 12 residues. Germline CDR1 reads SGHAT; CDR2 reads FQNNGV. The full variable domain, its missing parts supplied by reference TRBV11-2 and TRBJ2-2, is EAGVAQSPRYKIIEKRQSVAFWCNPISGHATLYWYQQILGQGPKLLIQFQNNGVVDDSQLPKDRFSAERLKGVDSTLKIQPAKLEDSAVYLCTSSFWGGELFFGEGSRLTVL.